One and the same sample provided the 12 T cell receptor beta chains below, sequenced in a study of shared clonotypes between healthy human individuals. The repertoire was sequenced with immunoSEQ multiplex PCR; TCRdb's copy has only in-frame clones and lacks some. This table has more than 2,000,000 clones, more than 85% appearing once. Sample: naive CD4+ T cells from PBMCs. Subset reported: CD45RA+ positively selected. These receptors came from a man between 18 and 35 years old in good health. Some clones in this sample may be carry-over from other donors' samples.

V usage is TRBV6-1 and J usage is TRBJ2-5; D ambiguous. CDR1 and CDR2 from the germline V gene are MNHNS and SASEGT. The V end lost 3 bases, the J end lost 1 base, and 6 bases lay between the germline ends. There are 13 residues in the CDR3. Here the CDR3 DNA reads TGTGCCAGCAGTGAGGTTGGCCAAGAGACCCAGTACTTC. As protein: CASSEVGQETQYF.

The chain couples TRBV18 to TRBJ1-2; 7 positions agree with TRBD1. Germline CDR1 and CDR2: KGHSH and LQKENI. The length of the CDR3 is 13 residues. Germline trimming cut 4 bases from V and 5 bases from J; bases unmatched to any gene: 4. The CDR3 spells CASSQGAEYGYTF. The CDR3 DNA reads TGTGCCAGCTCACAGGGGGCCGAATATGGCTACACCTTC.

The chain links TRBV7-6 to TRBJ2-2, with 9 bases that match TRBD2. This CDR3 region has 15 residues. Germline assignment: CDR1 SGHVS and CDR2 FNYEAQ. The junction had 4 bases not matched to a gene; V was cut back by 5 bases and J by 3 bases. The CDR3 DNA reads TGTGCCAGCAGCGTTAGCGGGGGAGACACCGGGGAGCTGTTTTTT. Amino acids: CASSVSGGDTGELFF. The full variable domain, completed using reference TRBV7-6 and TRBJ2-2, is GAGVSQSPRYKVTKRGQDVALRCDPISGHVSLYWYRQALGQGPEFLTYFNYEAQQDKSGLPNDRFSAERPEGSISTLTIQRTEQRDSAMYRCASSVSGGDTGELFFGEGSRLTVL.

The chain carries TRBV2 and TRBJ1-4; D call uncertain. The CDR3 contains 17 residues. Trimming took 3 bases from V and 3 from J, leaving 17 bases between them. CDR1 is SNHLY and CDR2 is FYNNEI in the germline V gene. The CDR3 DNA reads as TGTGCCAGCAGTGACCACCCGCTGGGTCAGGCTAATGAAAAACTGTTTTTT. As protein: CASSDHPLGQANEKLFF. Using reference TRBV2 and TRBJ1-4 for the parts outside the CDR3, the full variable domain is EPEVTQTPSHQVTQMGQEVILRCVPISNHLYFYWYRQILGQKVEFLVSFYNNEISEKSEIFDDQFSVERPDGSNFTLKIRSTKLEDSAMYFCASSDHPLGQANEKLFFGSGTQLSVL.

The chain couples TRBV10-2 to TRBJ2-7; D tentatively reads TRBD1 or TRBD2 (5 bases each). Between the trimmed V and J ends, which lost 3 bases and 3 bases, there was a span of 15 bases. CDR3 length: 15 residues. The germline V gene has CDR1 WSHSY and CDR2 SAAADI. CDR3 sequence reads: CASSDSGGTFYEQYF. For the CDR3, the DNA is TGCGCCAGCAGTGATTCGGGTGGGACCTTCTACGAGCAGTACTTC.

This chain links TRBV5-1 with TRBJ1-1; unclear D gene. CDR3 length equals 14 residues. The V end was cut by 0 bases, the J end by 1 base, with 7 bases between. The V gene's germline CDR1 is SGHRS and CDR2 YFSETQ. In DNA form, the CDR3 reads TGCGCCAGCAGCTTGGGAGGAGAGAACACTGAAGCTTTCTTT. This sequence encodes CASSLGGENTEAFF.

This clone has just a few counts. CDR3 sequence (DNA): TGTGCCAGCAGCCAACGAGAGAATCAGCCCCAGCATTTT. Its protein is CASSQRENQPQHF. V usage is TRBV4-2 and J usage is TRBJ1-5; D is unclear. Germline V gene sequence: CDR1 LGHNA, CDR2 YNFKEQ. With 2 bases removed from V and 4 bases from J, the gap between germline ends came to 6 bases. CDR3 length: 13 amino acids.

The CDR3 is CASIGGVYNSPLHF. The CDR3 DNA is TGTGCCAGCATCGGAGGGGTCTATAATTCACCCCTCCACTTT. The chain uses TRBV28 and TRBJ1-6; D might be TRBD1 (5 bases). The CDR3 has 14 residues. The ends were cut back, 7 bases at V and 3 bases at J, with 10 bases in the middle. Germline V gene lookup returns CDR1 MDHEN and CDR2 SYDVKM. Full variable domain (missing parts from reference TRBV28 and TRBJ1-6): DVKVTQSSRYLVKRTGEKVFLECVQDMDHENMFWYRQDPGLGLRLIYFSYDVKMKEKGDIPEGYSVSREKKERFSLILESASTNQTSMYLCASIGGVYNSPLHFGNGTRLTVT.

This clone was detected once. The CDR3 spells CATSRPSGAQETQYF. Written as DNA, the CDR3 is TGTGCCACCAGCAGACCTAGCGGGGCCCAAGAGACCCAGTACTTC. The chain uses TRBV15 and TRBJ2-5, with 9 bases fitting TRBD2. The trim removed 2 bases at V and 1 base at J, leaving 2 bases unmatched. CDR1 is LNHNV, CDR2 YYDKDF, per germline (reference sequence). The CDR3 extends over 15 amino acids.

Remarks on this clone: This same CDR3 is encoded by further DNA sequences in the sample. The V gene is TRBV5-1, the J gene TRBJ1-5, with D perhaps matching TRBD1 (6 bases). Trimming took off 1 base at V and 4 bases at J, with 6 bases between the two ends. The CDR3 runs to 13 residues. The germline CDR1 and CDR2 sequences are SGHRS and YFSETQ. CDR3: CASSLTGNQPQHF. The CDR3 bases are TGCGCCAGCAGCTTGACAGGGAATCAGCCCCAGCATTTT.

J is TRBJ1-3 and V is TRBV19; 9 bases line up with TRBD1. The V segment lost 5 bases and the J segment 2 bases; nucleotides outside the gene matches: 10. This CDR3 region has 17 residues. Germline CDR1 is LNHDA and CDR2 is SQIVND (reference sequence). This CDR3 reads CASSASGQGNAGNTIYF. The CDR3 DNA reads TGTGCCAGTAGTGCCTCGGGACAGGGAAATGCTGGAAACACCATATATTTT. The variable domain in full, completed from reference TRBV19 and TRBJ1-3, reads DGGITQSPKYLFRKEGQNVTLSCEQNLNHDAMYWYRQDPGQGLRLIYYSQIVNDFQKGDIAEGYSVSREKKESFPLTVTSAQKNPTAFYLCASSASGQGNAGNTIYFGEGSWLTVV.

The chain couples TRBV15 to TRBJ1-3; D gene uncertain. Per the germline V gene, CDR1 is LNHNV and CDR2 is YYDKDF (reference sequence). Trimming shortened V by 0 bases and J by 4 bases, and 13 bases separated the two germline ends. The CDR3 sequence is 16 residues long. CDR3 sequence: CATSRDLQGQGNTIYF. The CDR3, as DNA: TGTGCCACCAGCAGAGATCTACAAGGGCAAGGAAACACCATATATTTT.